The T cell receptor (beta chain) described here comes from a study of cytomegalovirus exposure and HLA in healthy donors. General observations from the study: TCR beta sequences reportedly predicted the HLA-A and HLA-B alleles of most subjects accurately. In vitro, three CMV-associated chains proved specific for CMV antigens.

It was with 60 Vbeta and 13 Jbeta primers that the PCR ran. Profiling relied on immunoSEQ multiplex PCR, and the TCRdb table lists in-frame clones only, not all of them. The top ten hold about 1.9% of the sample, which has about 180,000 clones, 80% seen once. This clone was seen more than once but under ten times. Its antigen is not known. Specimen: PBMCs. This clonotype originated in a woman in her twenties or thirties in good health and CMV-seronegative.

The CDR3 DNA sequence: TGTGCCTACCTCAGGCGGGGAGAAAACCCACCCGATAGCAATCAGCCCCAGCATTTT. This codes for CAYLRRGENPPDSNQPQHF. The rearrangement uses TRBV21-1 and TRBJ1-5. TRBV21-1 is a pseudogene segment. The CDR3 is 19 amino acids.